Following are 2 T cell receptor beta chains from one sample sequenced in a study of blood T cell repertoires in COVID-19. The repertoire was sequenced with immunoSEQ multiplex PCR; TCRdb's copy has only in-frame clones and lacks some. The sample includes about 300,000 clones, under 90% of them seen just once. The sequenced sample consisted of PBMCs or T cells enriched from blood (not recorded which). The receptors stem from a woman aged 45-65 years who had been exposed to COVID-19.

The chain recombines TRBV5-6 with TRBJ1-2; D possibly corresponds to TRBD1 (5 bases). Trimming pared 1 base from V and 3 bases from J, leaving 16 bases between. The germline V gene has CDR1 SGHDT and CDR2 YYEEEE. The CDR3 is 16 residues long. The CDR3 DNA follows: TGTGCCAGCAGCTTGAGGGTGCAGGGTGGGTACTATGGCTACACCTTC. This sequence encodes CASSLRVQGGYYGYTF.

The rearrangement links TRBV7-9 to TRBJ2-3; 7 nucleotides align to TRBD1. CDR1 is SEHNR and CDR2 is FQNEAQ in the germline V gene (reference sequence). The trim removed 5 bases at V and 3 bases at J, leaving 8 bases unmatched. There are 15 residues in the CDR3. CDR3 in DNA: TGTGCCAGCAGCCAGACGGACAGGAGAACAGATACGCAGTATTTT. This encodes CASSQTDRRTDTQYF.